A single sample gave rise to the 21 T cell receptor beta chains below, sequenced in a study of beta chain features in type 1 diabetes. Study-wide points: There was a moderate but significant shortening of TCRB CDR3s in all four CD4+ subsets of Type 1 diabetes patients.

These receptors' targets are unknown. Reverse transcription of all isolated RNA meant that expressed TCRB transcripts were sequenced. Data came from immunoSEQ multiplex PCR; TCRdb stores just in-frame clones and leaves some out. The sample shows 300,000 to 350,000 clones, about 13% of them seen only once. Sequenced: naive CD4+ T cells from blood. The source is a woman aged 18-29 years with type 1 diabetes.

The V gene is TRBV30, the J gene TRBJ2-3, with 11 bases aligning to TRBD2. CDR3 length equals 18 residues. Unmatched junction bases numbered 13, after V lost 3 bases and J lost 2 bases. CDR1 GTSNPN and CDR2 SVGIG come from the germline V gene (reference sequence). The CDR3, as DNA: TGTGCCTGGAGAGGAGGTAGCGGGAGGGCCCCCTCCACAGATACGCAGTATTTT. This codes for CAWRGGSGRAPSTDTQYF. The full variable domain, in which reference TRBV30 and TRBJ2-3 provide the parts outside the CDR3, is SQTIHQWPATLVQPVGSPLSLECTVEGTSNPNLYWYRQAAGRGLQLLFYSVGIGQISSEVPQNLSASRPQDRQFILSSKKLLLSDSGFYLCAWRGGSGRAPSTDTQYFGPGTRLTVL.

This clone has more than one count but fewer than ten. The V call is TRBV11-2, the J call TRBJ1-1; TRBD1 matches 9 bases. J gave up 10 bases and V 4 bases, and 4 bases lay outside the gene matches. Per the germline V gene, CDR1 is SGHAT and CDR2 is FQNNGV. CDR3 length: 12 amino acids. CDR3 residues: CASSSPGQGAFF. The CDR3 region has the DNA TGTGCCAGCAGCTCACCGGGACAGGGAGCTTTCTTT.

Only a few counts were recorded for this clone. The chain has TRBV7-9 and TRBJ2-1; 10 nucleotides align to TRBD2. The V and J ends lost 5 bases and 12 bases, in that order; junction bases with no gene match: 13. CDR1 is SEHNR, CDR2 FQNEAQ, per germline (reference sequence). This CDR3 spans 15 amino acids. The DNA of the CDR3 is TGTGCCAGCAGCCATTCGGGACTAGCGAGACCCAGGCAGTTCTTC. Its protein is CASSHSGLARPRQFF. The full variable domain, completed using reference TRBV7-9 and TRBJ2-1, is DTGVSQNPRHKITKRGQNVTFRCDPISEHNRLYWYRQTLGQGPEFLTYFQNEAQLEKSRLLSDRFSAERPKGSFSTLEIQRTEQGDSAMYLCASSHSGLARPRQFFGPGTRLTVL.

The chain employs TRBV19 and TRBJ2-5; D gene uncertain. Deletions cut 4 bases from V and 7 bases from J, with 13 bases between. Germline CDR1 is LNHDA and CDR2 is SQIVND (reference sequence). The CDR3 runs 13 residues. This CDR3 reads CASSNSVSGTQYF. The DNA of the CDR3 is TGTGCCAGTAGTAACTCGGTCTCGGGGACCCAGTACTTC. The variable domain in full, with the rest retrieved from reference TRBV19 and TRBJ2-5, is DGGITQSPKYLFRKEGQNVTLSCEQNLNHDAMYWYRQDPGQGLRLIYYSQIVNDFQKGDIAEGYSVSREKKESFPLTVTSAQKNPTAFYLCASSNSVSGTQYFGPGTRLLVL.

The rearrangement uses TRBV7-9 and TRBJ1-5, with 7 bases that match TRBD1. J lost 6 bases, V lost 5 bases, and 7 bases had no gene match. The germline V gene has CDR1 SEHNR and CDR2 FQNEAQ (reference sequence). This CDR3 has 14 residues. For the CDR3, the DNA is TGTGCCAGCAGCCCACAGGGGATAGGTCAGCCCCAGCATTTT. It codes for CASSPQGIGQPQHF.

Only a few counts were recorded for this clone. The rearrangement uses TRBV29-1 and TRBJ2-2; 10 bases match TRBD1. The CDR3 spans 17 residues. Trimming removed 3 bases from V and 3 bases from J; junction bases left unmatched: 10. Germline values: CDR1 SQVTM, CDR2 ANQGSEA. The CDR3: CSVEKPPGQGYTGELFF. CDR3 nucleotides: TGCAGCGTTGAGAAGCCCCCGGGACAGGGGTACACCGGGGAGCTGTTTTTT.

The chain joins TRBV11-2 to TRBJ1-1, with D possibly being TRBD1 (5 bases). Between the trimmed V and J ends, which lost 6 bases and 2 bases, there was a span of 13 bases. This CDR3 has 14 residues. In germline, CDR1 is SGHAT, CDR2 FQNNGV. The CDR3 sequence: CASRFGGGNTEAFF. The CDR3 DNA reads TGTGCCAGCAGGTTTGGGGGGGGAAACACTGAAGCTTTCTTT.

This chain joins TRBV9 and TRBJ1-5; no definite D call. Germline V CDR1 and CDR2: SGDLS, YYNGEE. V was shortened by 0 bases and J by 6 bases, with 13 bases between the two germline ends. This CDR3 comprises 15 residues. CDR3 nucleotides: TGTGCCAGCAGCGTAGGGTCAGGCTCTTTTCAGCCCCAGCATTTT. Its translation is CASSVGSGSFQPQHF.

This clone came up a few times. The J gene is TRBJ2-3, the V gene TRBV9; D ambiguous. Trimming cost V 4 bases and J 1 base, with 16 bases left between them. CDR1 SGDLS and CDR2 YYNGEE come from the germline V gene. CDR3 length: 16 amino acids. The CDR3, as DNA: TGTGCCAGCAGCCCCCCCCCATTCGAGGGCACAGATACGCAGTATTTT. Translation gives CASSPPPFEGTDTQYF.

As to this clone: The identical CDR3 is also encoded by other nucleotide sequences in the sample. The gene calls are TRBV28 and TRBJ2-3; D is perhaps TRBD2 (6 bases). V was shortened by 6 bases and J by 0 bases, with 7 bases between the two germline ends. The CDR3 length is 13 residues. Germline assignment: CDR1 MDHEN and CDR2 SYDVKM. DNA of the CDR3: TGTGCCAGCAGCCGGGGGAGCACAGATACGCAGTATTTT. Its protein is CASSRGSTDTQYF.

Written as DNA, the CDR3 is TGTGCCAGTAGTTCGACAGGGAAGGCCAAAAACATTCAGTACTTC. This codes for CASSSTGKAKNIQYF. The chain has TRBV19 and TRBJ2-4; 7 positions agree with TRBD1. Germline CDR1 and CDR2: LNHDA and SQIVND (reference sequence). V was clipped by 5 bases and J by 1 base; unmatched bases: 5. This CDR3 comprises 15 residues.

The DNA for the CDR3 is TGTGCCAGCTCACCACCGGGACAGGTTAAAGGCTACACCTTC. Protein: CASSPPGQVKGYTF. The chain carries TRBV18 and TRBJ1-2, with 8 bases identical to TRBD1. Germline trimming cut 0 bases from V and 8 bases from J; bases unmatched to any gene: 5. Per germline, CDR1 KGHSH and CDR2 LQKENI. This CDR3 comprises 14 residues.

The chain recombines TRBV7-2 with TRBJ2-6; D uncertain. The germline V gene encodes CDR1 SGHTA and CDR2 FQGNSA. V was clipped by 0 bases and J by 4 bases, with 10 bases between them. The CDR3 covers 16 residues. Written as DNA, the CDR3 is TGTGCCAGCAGCTTAGCGTTCAGATCCGGGGCCAACGTCCTGACTTTC. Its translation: CASSLAFRSGANVLTF.

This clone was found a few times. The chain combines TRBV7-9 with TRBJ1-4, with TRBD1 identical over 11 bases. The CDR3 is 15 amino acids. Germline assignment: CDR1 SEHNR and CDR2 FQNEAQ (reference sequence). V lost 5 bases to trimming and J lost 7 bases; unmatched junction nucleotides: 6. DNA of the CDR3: TGTGCCAGCAGCCCCCCCGGGACAGGGGGTGAAAAACTGTTTTTT. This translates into CASSPPGTGGEKLFF.

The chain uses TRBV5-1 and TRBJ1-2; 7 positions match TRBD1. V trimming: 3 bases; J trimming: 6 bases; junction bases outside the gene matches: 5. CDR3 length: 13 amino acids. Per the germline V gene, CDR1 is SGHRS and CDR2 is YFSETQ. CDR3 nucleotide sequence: TGCGCCAGCAGCTATGAGACAGGGAATGGCTACACCTTC. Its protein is CASSYETGNGYTF.

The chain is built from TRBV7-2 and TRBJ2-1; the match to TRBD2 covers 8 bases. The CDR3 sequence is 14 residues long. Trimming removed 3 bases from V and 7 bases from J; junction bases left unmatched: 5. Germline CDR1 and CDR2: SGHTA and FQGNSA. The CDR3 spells CASSFSGSTNEQFF. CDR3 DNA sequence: TGTGCCAGCAGCTTCAGCGGGAGTACGAATGAGCAGTTCTTC.

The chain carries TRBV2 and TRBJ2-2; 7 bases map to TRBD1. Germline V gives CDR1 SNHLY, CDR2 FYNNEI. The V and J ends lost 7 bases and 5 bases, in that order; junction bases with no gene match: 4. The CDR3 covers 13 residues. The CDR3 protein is CASKGQWTGELFF. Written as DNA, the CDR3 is TGTGCCAGCAAGGGACAGTGGACCGGGGAGCTGTTTTTT.

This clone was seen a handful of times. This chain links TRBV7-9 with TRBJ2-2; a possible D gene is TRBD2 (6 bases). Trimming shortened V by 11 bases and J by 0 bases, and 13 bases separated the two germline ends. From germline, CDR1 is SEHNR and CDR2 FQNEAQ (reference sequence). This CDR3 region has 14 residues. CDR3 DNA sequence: TGTGCCTCTCGACCGGGAGCGAACACCGGGGAGCTGTTTTTT. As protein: CASRPGANTGELFF.

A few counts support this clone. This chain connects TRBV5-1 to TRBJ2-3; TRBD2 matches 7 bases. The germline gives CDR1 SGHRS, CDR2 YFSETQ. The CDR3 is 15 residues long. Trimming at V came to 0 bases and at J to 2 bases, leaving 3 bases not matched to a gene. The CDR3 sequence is CASSLERGTTDTQYF. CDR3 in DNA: TGCGCCAGCAGCTTGGAGCGGGGCACCACAGATACGCAGTATTTT.

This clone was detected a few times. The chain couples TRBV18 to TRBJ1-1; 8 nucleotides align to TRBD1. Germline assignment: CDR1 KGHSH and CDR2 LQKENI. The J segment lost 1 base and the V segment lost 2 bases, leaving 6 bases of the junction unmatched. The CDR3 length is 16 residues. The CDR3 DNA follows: TGTGCCAGCTCACCAGCCCGGACAGGGTCGAACACTGAAGCTTTCTTT. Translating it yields CASSPARTGSNTEAFF.

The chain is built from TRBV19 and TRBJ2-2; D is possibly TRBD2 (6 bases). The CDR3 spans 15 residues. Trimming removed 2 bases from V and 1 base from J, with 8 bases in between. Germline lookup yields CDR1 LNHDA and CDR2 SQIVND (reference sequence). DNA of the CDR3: TGTGCCAGTAGTATAAGACTAGAGAACACCGGGGAGCTGTTTTTT. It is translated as CASSIRLENTGELFF. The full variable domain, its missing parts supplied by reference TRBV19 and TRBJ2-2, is DGGITQSPKYLFRKEGQNVTLSCEQNLNHDAMYWYRQDPGQGLRLIYYSQIVNDFQKGDIAEGYSVSREKKESFPLTVTSAQKNPTAFYLCASSIRLENTGELFFGEGSRLTVL.